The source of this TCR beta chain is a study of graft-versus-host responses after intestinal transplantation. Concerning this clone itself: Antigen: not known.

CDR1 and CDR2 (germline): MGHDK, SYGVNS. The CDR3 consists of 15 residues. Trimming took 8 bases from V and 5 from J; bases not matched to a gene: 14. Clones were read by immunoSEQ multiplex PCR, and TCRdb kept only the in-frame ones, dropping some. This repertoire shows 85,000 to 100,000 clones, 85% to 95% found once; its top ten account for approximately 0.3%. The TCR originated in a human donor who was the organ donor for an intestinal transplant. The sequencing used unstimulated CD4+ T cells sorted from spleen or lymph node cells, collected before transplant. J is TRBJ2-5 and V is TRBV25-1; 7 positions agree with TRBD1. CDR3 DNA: TGTGCCAGCGGTGGGGGTAAGGGGGCGAGTGAGACCCAGTACTTC. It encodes CASGGGKGASETQYF.